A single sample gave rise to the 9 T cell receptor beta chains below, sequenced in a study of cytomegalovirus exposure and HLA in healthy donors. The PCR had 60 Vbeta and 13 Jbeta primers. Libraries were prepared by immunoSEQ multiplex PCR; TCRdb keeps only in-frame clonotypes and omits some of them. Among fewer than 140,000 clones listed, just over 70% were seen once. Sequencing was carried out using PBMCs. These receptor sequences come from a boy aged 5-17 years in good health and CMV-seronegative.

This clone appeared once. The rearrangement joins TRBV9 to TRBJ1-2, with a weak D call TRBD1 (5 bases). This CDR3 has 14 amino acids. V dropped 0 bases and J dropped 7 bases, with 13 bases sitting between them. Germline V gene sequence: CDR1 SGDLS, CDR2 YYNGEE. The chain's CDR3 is CASSVEGRAPGYTF. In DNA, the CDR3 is TGTGCCAGCAGCGTAGAAGGCAGGGCCCCTGGCTACACCTTC.

The CDR3 nucleotides are TGTGCCAGCAAATCCCGGGGTGGGGCCAAAAACATTCAGTACTTC. It codes for CASKSRGGAKNIQYF. The rearrangement uses TRBV28 and TRBJ2-4, with D possibly being TRBD2 (5 bases). Germline V CDR1 and CDR2: MDHEN, SYDVKM. Trimming left V 7 bases short and J 1 base short, with 14 bases between. CDR3 size: 15 residues.

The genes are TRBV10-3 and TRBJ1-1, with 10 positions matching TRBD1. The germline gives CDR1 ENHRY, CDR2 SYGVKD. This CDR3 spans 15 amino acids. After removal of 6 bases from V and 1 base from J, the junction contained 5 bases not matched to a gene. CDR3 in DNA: TGTGCCATCAGCACGGGACAGGGGCCGAACACTGAAGCTTTCTTT. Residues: CAISTGQGPNTEAFF.

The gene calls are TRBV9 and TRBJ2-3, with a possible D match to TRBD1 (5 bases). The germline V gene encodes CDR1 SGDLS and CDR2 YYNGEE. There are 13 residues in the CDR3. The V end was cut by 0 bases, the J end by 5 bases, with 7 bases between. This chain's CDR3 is CASSVEGLDTQYF. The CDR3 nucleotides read TGTGCCAGCAGCGTAGAGGGGCTAGATACGCAGTATTTT.

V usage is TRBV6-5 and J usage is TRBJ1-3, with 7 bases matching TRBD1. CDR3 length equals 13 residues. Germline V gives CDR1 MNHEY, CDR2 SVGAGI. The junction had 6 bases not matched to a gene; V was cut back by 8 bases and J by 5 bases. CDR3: CASWGQRRNTIYF. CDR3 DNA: TGTGCCAGCTGGGGACAGCGGAGAAACACCATATATTTT.

DNA of the CDR3: TGTGCCAGCACCATCGGGGGGGCAACTAATGAAAAACTGTTTTTT. Amino acids: CASTIGGATNEKLFF. This chain joins TRBV2 and TRBJ1-4, with a weak D call TRBD1 (5 bases). The CDR3 contains 15 residues. Per the germline V gene, CDR1 is SNHLY and CDR2 is FYNNEI. The ends were cut back, 7 bases at V and 0 bases at J, with 12 bases in the middle.

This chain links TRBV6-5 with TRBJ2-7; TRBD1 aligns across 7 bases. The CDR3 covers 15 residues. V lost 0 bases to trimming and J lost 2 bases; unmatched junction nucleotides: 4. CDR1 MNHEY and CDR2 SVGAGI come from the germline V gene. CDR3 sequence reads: CASSYSWDSPYEQYF. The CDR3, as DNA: TGTGCCAGCAGTTACTCTTGGGACAGCCCCTACGAGCAGTACTTC.

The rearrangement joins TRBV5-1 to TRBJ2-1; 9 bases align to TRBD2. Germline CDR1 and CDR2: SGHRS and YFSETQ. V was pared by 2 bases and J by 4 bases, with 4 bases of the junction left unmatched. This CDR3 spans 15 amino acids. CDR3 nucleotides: TGCGCCAGCAGCTTCCGCGGGGGGGTTTACAATGAGCAGTTCTTC. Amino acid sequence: CASSFRGGVYNEQFF.

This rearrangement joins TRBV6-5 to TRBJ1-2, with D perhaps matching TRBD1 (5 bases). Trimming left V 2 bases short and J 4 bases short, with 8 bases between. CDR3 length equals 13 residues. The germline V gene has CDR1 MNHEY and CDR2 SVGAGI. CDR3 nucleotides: TGTGCCAGCAGTTACAGGGGCGGCTATGGCTACACCTTC. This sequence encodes CASSYRGGYGYTF.